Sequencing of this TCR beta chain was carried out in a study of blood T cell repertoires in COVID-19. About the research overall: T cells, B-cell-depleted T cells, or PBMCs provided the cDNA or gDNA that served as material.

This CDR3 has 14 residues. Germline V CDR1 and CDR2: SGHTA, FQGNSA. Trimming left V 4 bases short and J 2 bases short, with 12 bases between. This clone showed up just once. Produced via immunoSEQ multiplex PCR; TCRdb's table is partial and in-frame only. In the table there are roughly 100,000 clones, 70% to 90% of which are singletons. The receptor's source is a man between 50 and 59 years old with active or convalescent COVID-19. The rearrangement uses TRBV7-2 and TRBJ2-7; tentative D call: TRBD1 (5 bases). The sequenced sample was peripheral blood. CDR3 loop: CASSSHGRAYEQYF. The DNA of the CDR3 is TGTGCCAGCAGCTCGCACGGCAGGGCCTACGAGCAGTACTTC.